These T cell receptor beta chains were read from a single sample in a study of shared clonotypes between healthy human individuals. The assay was immunoSEQ multiplex PCR, and TCRdb's table has in-frame clones only and misses some. The sample includes fewer than 500,000 clones, approximately 79% of them seen just once. Material: PBMCs. The receptor set was obtained from a woman between 35 and 50 years old in good health. Some clones in this sample may be carry-over from other donors' samples. CDR3s include the opening cysteine and the closing phenylalanine or tryptophan. A D gene is named only where the DNA matches it firmly. A row's size may be missing; if present it is once, few, many or a size class.

cdr3_length j_call d_call clone_size v_call cdr3_aa cdr3_nt
15 TRBJ2-5 . . TRBV29-1 CSVGKTLENGETQYF TGCAGCGTTGGTAAAACCCTTGAAAACGGAGAGACCCAGTACTTC
12 TRBJ1-2 . . TRBV7-2 CASSVTNYGYTF TGTGCCAGCAGCGTCACCAACTATGGCTACACCTTC
13 TRBJ2-1 TRBD2 . TRBV6-5 CASTKTSVGEQFF TGTGCCAGCACCAAGACTAGCGTCGGTGAGCAGTTCTTC
14 TRBJ2-7 TRBD2 . TRBV10-3 CAISEASGSYEQYF TGTGCCATCAGTGAGGCTAGCGGGAGTTACGAGCAGTACTTC
15 TRBJ2-2 TRBD1 few TRBV7-3 CASSPGQTGTGELFF TGTGCCAGCAGCCCGGGACAGACAGGCACCGGGGAGCTGTTTTTT
15 TRBJ1-1 TRBD1 . TRBV6-6 CASSYSRFWTGEAFF TGTGCCAGCAGTTACTCGAGATTCTGGACAGGTGAAGCCTTCTTT
14 TRBJ2-3 . . TRBV6-1 CASSETQITDTQYF TGTGCCAGCAGTGAAACCCAGATCACAGATACGCAGTATTTT
15 TRBJ2-2 TRBD2 . TRBV7-3 CASSLLSGKAGELFF TGTGCCAGCAGCTTACTTAGCGGGAAGGCCGGGGAGCTGTTTTTT
16 TRBJ2-2 . . TRBV11-3 CASSDGHSPGAGELFF TGTGCCAGCAGCGATGGACATTCACCTGGGGCCGGGGAGCTGTTTTTT
14 TRBJ2-7 . . TRBV6-5 CASSKPELSYEQYF TGTGCCAGCAGCAAGCCGGAACTCTCCTACGAGCAGTACTTC
13 TRBJ1-4 . . TRBV19 CASSTRDTGKLFF TGTGCCAGTAGTACCAGGGACACCGGGAAACTGTTTTTT
15 TRBJ1-1 . . TRBV7-2 CASSLELGSRTEAFF TGTGCCAGCAGCTTAGAGTTGGGGTCGCGGACTGAAGCTTTCTTT
12 TRBJ2-5 . . TRBV29-1 CSVGDLSQTQYF TGCAGCGTGGGGGACCTCAGCCAGACCCAGTACTTC
15 TRBJ2-2 . once TRBV7-3 CASSLRGMGTGELFF TGTGCCAGCTCGTTGAGGGGGATGGGGACCGGGGAGCTGTTTTTT
16 TRBJ2-7 TRBD1 . TRBV10-1 CASSGTGQLHRYEQYF TGCGCCAGCAGTGGAACGGGACAGCTGCATAGGTATGAGCAGTACTTC
16 TRBJ2-3 . . TRBV19 CASSRRSSTRTDTQYF TGTGCCAGTAGTCGTCGCTCTTCCACACGCACAGATACGCAGTATTTT
15 TRBJ2-3 TRBD2 . TRBV7-9 CASSSLAGGTDTQYF TGTGCCAGCAGCTCCTTAGCGGGAGGAACAGATACGCAGTATTTT
15 TRBJ2-7 . once TRBV7-2 CASSPTGGPHYEQYF TGTGCCAGCAGCCCAACTGGGGGGCCCCACTACGAGCAGTACTTC
15 TRBJ2-1 . . TRBV5-1 CASSLEGLVYNEQFF TGCGCCAGCAGCTTGGAGGGGCTCGTCTACAATGAGCAGTTCTTC
11 TRBJ2-2 . once TRBV5-1 CASHLGGELFF TGCGCCAGCCACCTGGGCGGGGAGCTGTTTTTT
13 TRBJ2-5 . . TRBV7-9 CASSLGGFRAQYF TGTGCCAGCAGCTTAGGGGGATTCAGGGCCCAGTACTTC
13 TRBJ2-2 . few TRBV11-3 CASSFEASGELFF TGTGCCAGCAGCTTCGAAGCGAGCGGGGAGCTGTTTTTT
16 TRBJ2-2 TRBD2 . TRBV9 CASSVGLAENTGELFF TGTGCCAGCAGCGTAGGACTAGCGGAAAACACCGGGGAGCTGTTTTTT
16 TRBJ2-7 TRBD1 . TRBV18 CASSPLGTGGFYEQYF TGTGCCAGCTCACCACTAGGGACAGGGGGCTTCTACGAGCAGTACTTC
18 TRBJ2-2 TRBD2 . TRBV7-9 CASSPMIGLAGSTGELFF TGTGCCAGCAGCCCTATGATAGGGCTAGCGGGTTCCACCGGGGAGCTGTTTTTT
16 TRBJ2-1 TRBD2 . TRBV5-1 CASSLGLAGGDNEQFF TGCGCCAGCAGCTTGGGACTAGCGGGAGGTGATAATGAGCAGTTCTTC
14 TRBJ1-5 . . TRBV28 CASQGPDSNQPQHF TGTGCCAGCCAGGGTCCTGATAGCAATCAGCCCCAGCATTTT
16 TRBJ2-5 TRBD2 . TRBV5-4 CASSRGLAGGEETQYF TGTGCCAGCAGCCGGGGACTAGCGGGAGGGGAGGAGACCCAGTACTTC
15 TRBJ2-7 . . TRBV21-1 CASSKLAGDRYEQYF TGTGCCAGCAGCAAACTAGCGGGGGACCGTTACGAGCAGTACTTC
17 TRBJ2-7 TRBD1 . TRBV10-3 CAISGGGDRRSSYEQYF TGTGCCATCAGTGGAGGTGGGGACAGGAGAAGCTCCTACGAGCAGTACTTC
15 TRBJ2-5 . . TRBV28 CASSFFREDQETQYF TGTGCCAGCAGTTTTTTCAGGGAGGACCAAGAGACCCAGTACTTC
14 TRBJ2-2 . . TRBV5-1 CASSLGQETGELFF TGCGCCAGCAGCTTGGGACAGGAAACCGGGGAGCTGTTTTTT